This TCR beta chain appears in the sequencing data of a study of control samples from healthy donors and cancer patients. The germline gives CDR1 SEHNR, CDR2 FQNEAQ (reference sequence). With 5 bases removed from V and 4 bases from J, the gap between germline ends came to 17 bases. The CDR3 covers 15 residues. The protocol was immunoSEQ multiplex PCR, while the TCRdb copy is restricted to in-frame clones and leaves out a portion. Of 85,000 to 110,000 clones listed, around nine tenths are singletons. The source of this sequence is a man between 60 and 70 years old with lung cancer. Sequenced: PBMCs. V gene TRBV7-9 combines with J gene TRBJ1-2; D is uncertain. The chain's CDR3 is CASSQTIDGGYGYTF. CDR3 DNA: TGTGCCAGCAGCCAGACCATAGACGGTGGCTATGGCTACACCTTC.